The source of this T cell receptor (beta chain) is a study of cytomegalovirus exposure and HLA in healthy donors. Broader study findings: What a later analysis reportedly showed was that an Asian-associated ancestry cluster had fewer N-insertions than the roughly 670-donor mean. Across donors, sequencing depth was assumed by presence/absence analyses to be roughly uniform.

The V end lost 5 bases, the J end lost 1 base, and 11 bases lay between the germline ends. Looked up from germline, CDR1 is LNHDA and CDR2 is SQIVND (reference sequence). This CDR3 spans 14 amino acids. Worth noting for this clone: Its target is unknown.

Use of 60 Vbeta and 13 Jbeta primers characterized the PCR. Assay used: immunoSEQ multiplex PCR; TCRdb lists only in-frame clones, some missing. The sample shows approximately 150,000 clones, 76% of them seen only once. Sequenced material: PBMCs. The chain joins TRBV19 to TRBJ2-5; a possible D gene is TRBD1 (5 bases). This receptor was obtained from a middle-aged man in good health and CMV-seronegative. The CDR3 reads CASSYDSSQETQYF. The CDR3 DNA follows: TGTGCCAGTAGTTATGACAGCAGCCAAGAGACCCAGTACTTC.